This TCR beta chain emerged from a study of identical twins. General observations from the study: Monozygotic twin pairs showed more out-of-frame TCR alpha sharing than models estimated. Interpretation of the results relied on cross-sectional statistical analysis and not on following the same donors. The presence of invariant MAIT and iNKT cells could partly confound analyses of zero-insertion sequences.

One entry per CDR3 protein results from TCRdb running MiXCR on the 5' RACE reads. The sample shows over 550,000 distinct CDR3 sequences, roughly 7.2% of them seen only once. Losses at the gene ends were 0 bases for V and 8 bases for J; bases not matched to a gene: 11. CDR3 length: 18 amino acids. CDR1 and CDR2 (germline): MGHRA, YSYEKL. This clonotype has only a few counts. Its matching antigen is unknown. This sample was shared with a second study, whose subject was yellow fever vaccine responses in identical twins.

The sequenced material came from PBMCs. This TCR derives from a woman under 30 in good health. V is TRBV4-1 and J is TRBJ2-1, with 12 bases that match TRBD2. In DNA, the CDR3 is TGCGCCAGCAGCCAAGAATGGGCTACTAGCGGGAGGCCATATGAGCAGTTCTTC. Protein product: CASSQEWATSGRPYEQFF.